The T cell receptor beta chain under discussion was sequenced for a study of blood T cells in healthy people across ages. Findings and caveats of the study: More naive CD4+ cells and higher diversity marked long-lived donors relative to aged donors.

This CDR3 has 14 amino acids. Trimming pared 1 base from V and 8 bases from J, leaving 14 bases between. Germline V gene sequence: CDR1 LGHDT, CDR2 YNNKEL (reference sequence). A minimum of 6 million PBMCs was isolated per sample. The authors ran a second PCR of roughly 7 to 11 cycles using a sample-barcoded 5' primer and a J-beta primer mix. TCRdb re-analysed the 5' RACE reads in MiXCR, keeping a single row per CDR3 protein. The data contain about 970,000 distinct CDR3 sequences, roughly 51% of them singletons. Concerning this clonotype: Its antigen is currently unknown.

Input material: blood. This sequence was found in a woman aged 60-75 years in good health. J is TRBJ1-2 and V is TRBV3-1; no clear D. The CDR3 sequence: CASSQGYAVRGYTF. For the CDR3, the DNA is TGTGCCAGCAGCCAAGGGTATGCGGTGAGGGGCTACACCTTC. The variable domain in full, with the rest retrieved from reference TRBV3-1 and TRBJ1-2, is DTAVSQTPKYLVTQMGNDKSIKCEQNLGHDTMYWYKQDSKKFLKIMFSYNNKELIINETVPNRFSPKSPDKAHLNLHINSLELGDSAVYFCASSQGYAVRGYTFGSGTRLTVV.